This TCR beta chain originates from a study of technical replicates of blood from a handful of donors (dated by TCRdb to about 2017). The germline V gene (reference sequence) supplies CDR1 LNHDA and CDR2 SQIVND. The CDR3 goes from the cysteine to the phenylalanine over 17 residues. Only CDR3 DNA is held: 51 bases, read in frame from base 1. Libraries came from the immunoSEQ multiplex PCR assay. As stored in TCRdb, this immuneACCESS dataset retains in-frame rearrangements with V and J assigned. A fraction of the clones does not appear; measured against another copy, unresolved V genes explain less than half of the discrepancy, and the remainder lacks a known reason. The table for this sample lists about 79,000 clones; 90% to 95% of them were counted only once. Of the sample, roughly 0.26% is held by the ten largest clones. Comments on this clone: It lacks a known antigen. The junction does not match germline at one end; this may be a read error.

The V and J segments used are TRBV19 and TRBJ1-1, with 9 central nucleotides matching TRBD1. The sequence was collected from a human donor in good health. The specimen sequenced was T cells isolated from PBMCs. The CDR3 region: CASSITGTGNGNSEAFF. The DNA sequence is given as TGTGCCAGTAGTATAACCGGGACAGGGAATGGGAACTCTGAAGCTTTCTTT.